This T cell receptor (beta chain) was recorded in a study of T cell responses to AZD1222 COVID-19 vaccine. Repertoires were generated with immunoSEQ multiplex PCR, while TCRdb's copy carries only in-frame clones and drops some. The data contain more than 90,000 clones, around 89% of them singletons. V shed 5 bases and J 1 base; nucleotides not matched to a gene: 4. The CDR3 has 16 residues. The germline V gene encodes CDR1 KGHDR and CDR2 SFDVKD. The sequence derives from an adult who received the AZD1222 COVID-19 vaccine. The sequencing here drew on peripheral blood, taken 28 days after the second AZD1222 dose. The rearrangement uses TRBV24-1 and TRBJ1-3; 10 nucleotides align to TRBD1. The DNA of the CDR3 is TGTGCCACCAGTGCCCGGGACAGGGGATCTGGAAACACCATATATTTT. Residues: CATSARDRGSGNTIYF.